This T cell receptor beta chain stems from a study of blood T cells in healthy people across ages. The use of a sample-barcoded 5' primer and a J-beta primer mix characterized a second PCR of roughly 6 to 11 cycles. TCRdb reanalysed the 5' RACE reads using MiXCR and keeps one entry per CDR3 protein. This table holds about 630,000 distinct CDR3 sequences, under 25% found once. The ends were cut back, 4 bases at V and 3 bases at J, with 12 bases in the middle. CDR3 length: 15 amino acids. Germline loops: CDR1 LGHNA, CDR2 YSLEER. This chain joins TRBV4-3 and TRBJ2-2; a weak D match, TRBD1 (6 bases). The sequence was obtained from a man aged 65-85 years in good health. The sample comprised blood. CDR3 sequence reads: CASSPRAGDTGELFF. CDR3 DNA sequence: TGCGCCAGCAGCCCCCGAGCAGGGGACACCGGGGAGCTGTTTTTT.